These T cell receptor beta chains were read from a single sample in a study of shared clonotypes between healthy human individuals. Clones were read by immunoSEQ multiplex PCR, and TCRdb kept only the in-frame ones, dropping some. This sample has more than 2,000,000 clones, with about 92% found just once. Sequencing used naive CD4+ T cells from PBMCs. These receptors were collected from a man younger than 30 in good health. Some clones in this sample may be carry-over from other donors' samples. Each CDR3 is given with its conserved first and last residue. D genes are given only for firm matches. Where a row states a size, it is once, few, many or the class of an expanded clone; other rows omit it.

j_call	clone_size	d_call	v_call	cdr3_nt	cdr3_aa
TRBJ2-2	NA	NA	TRBV5-6	TGTGCCAGCAGCTCCTATGTTGGGACCGGGGAGCTGTTTTTT	CASSSYVGTGELFF
TRBJ1-1	NA	NA	TRBV11-3	TGTGCCAGCAGCTTCTATAGGACGAACACTGAAGCTTTCTTT	CASSFYRTNTEAFF
TRBJ2-7	NA	NA	TRBV7-9	TGTGCCAGCAGGGAGGGGAGCGAGCAGTACTTC	CASREGSEQYF
TRBJ2-1	NA	NA	TRBV7-7	TGTGCCAGCAGCTATTCCTCATCCAATGAGCAGTTCTTC	CASSYSSSNEQFF
TRBJ2-7	NA	NA	TRBV6-5	TGTGCCAGCAGTACCCTCAAGACAGTGTCCTACGAGCAGTACTTC	CASSTLKTVSYEQYF
TRBJ2-3	NA	TRBD2	TRBV5-6	TGTGCCAGCAGCTTGATCGGGGGGACAGATACGCAGTATTTT	CASSLIGGTDTQYF
TRBJ2-3	once	TRBD1	TRBV29-1	TGCAGCGTCGGACAGGGGACTAGCACAGATACGCAGTATTTT	CSVGQGTSTDTQYF
TRBJ1-5	NA	TRBD1	TRBV6-6	TGTGCCAGCAGCAGTCGAGGGGGCCGCAATCAGCCCCAGCATTTT	CASSSRGGRNQPQHF
TRBJ2-5	NA	NA	TRBV29-1	TGCAGCGTTGCCCTTCGGAAAGCCCTAGGGGAGACCCAGTACTTC	CSVALRKALGETQYF
TRBJ2-6	NA	NA	TRBV5-6	TGTGCCGGCAGCCTGGTTGGGGCCAACGTCCTGACTTTC	CAGSLVGANVLTF
TRBJ1-5	NA	NA	TRBV21-1	TGTGCCAGCAGAACCAGCAGCAATCAGCCCCAGCATTTT	CASRTSSNQPQHF
TRBJ2-7	NA	NA	TRBV5-4	TGTGCCAGCAGCCCTCCCCGACAGGACGGGGAGCAGTACTTC	CASSPPRQDGEQYF
TRBJ1-1	NA	NA	TRBV7-9	TGTGCCAGCGCCGTGGACAGGAACACTGAAGCTTTCTTT	CASAVDRNTEAFF
TRBJ2-1	NA	NA	TRBV11-2	TGTGCCAGCAGCTTAGGATTCCCCTACCGCTACAATGAGCAGTTCTTC	CASSLGFPYRYNEQFF
TRBJ1-5	NA	NA	TRBV19	TGTGCCAGTAGTATAGACCAAATTAGACGGGCAGGACAGCCCCAGCATTTT	CASSIDQIRRAGQPQHF
TRBJ2-6	NA	NA	TRBV28	TGTGCCAGCTCGGGACGCCCATCTGGGGCCAACGTCCTGACTTTC	CASSGRPSGANVLTF
TRBJ1-1	NA	NA	TRBV5-1	TGCGCCAGCAGCTTGCAGGAGAACACTGAAGCTTTCTTT	CASSLQENTEAFF
TRBJ1-2	NA	NA	TRBV19	TGTGCCAGTAGTAACATCGGAGACTATGGCTACACCTTC	CASSNIGDYGYTF
TRBJ2-6	once	NA	TRBV5-6	TGTGCCAGCAGCTATGGGGCCCGCTCTGGGGCCAACGTCCTGACTTTC	CASSYGARSGANVLTF
TRBJ1-1	NA	NA	TRBV5-1	TGCGCCAGCAGCTTTCAGCTCATGAACACTGAAGCTTTCTTT	CASSFQLMNTEAFF
TRBJ1-4	NA	TRBD1	TRBV7-9	TGTGCCAGCAGCTATTACCGGACAGGGAGGATTAATGAAAAACTGTTTTTT	CASSYYRTGRINEKLFF
TRBJ2-1	NA	TRBD2	TRBV4-2	TGTGCCAGCAGTCTCGACCTAGCGGGAGGGCCGAATTTGCCCTACAATGAGCAGTTCTTC	CASSLDLAGGPNLPYNEQFF
TRBJ2-3	NA	TRBD2	TRBV15	TGTGCCACCAGCAGGGGATCGGGCGGGAGCGGGAATACGCAGTATTTT	CATSRGSGGSGNTQYF
TRBJ1-2	NA	TRBD1	TRBV6-5	TGTGCCAGCAGAGGGACAGCCTCTGGAGTCTATGGCTACACCTTC	CASRGTASGVYGYTF
TRBJ2-2	NA	NA	TRBV7-9	TGTGCCAGCAGCGCCCTAGAGACCGGGGAGCTGTTTTTT	CASSALETGELFF
TRBJ1-1	NA	NA	TRBV28	TGTGCCAGCAGCCTGGGAGCTTCTATGAACACTGAAGCTTTCTTT	CASSLGASMNTEAFF
TRBJ1-2	NA	NA	TRBV28	TGTGCCAGCAGTTTATCTCGGGGGCGCGGAGGCTACACCTTC	CASSLSRGRGGYTF
TRBJ1-1	NA	NA	TRBV28	TGTGCCAGCAGTCTCCGGGACGGAGGCACTGAAGCTTTCTTT	CASSLRDGGTEAFF
TRBJ2-1	NA	TRBD2	TRBV5-1	TGCGCCAGCAGCCAGGGACTAGCGGACCTATCCTACAATGAGCAGTTCTTC	CASSQGLADLSYNEQFF
TRBJ2-1	NA	TRBD2	TRBV7-2	TGTGCCAGCAGCCCCCCGGGTGTGGCGGGAGGGCTCTCCTACAATGAGCAGTTCTTC	CASSPPGVAGGLSYNEQFF
TRBJ2-4	NA	NA	TRBV2	TGTGCCAGCAGTGCTAGGAAGACAGTCGGTGACATTCAGTACTTC	CASSARKTVGDIQYF
TRBJ1-5	few	TRBD1	TRBV2	TGTGCCAGCAGTGATCTGACAGGGAGGTCACAGCCCCAGCATTTT	CASSDLTGRSQPQHF
TRBJ2-5	NA	NA	TRBV7-9	TGTGCCAGCAGCTTAGTATCGAGGGAGGACCAAGAGACCCAGTACTTC	CASSLVSREDQETQYF
TRBJ2-5	once	TRBD1	TRBV18	TGTGCCAGCTCACCGATTAGGACAGGGCAAGAGACCCAGTACTTC	CASSPIRTGQETQYF
TRBJ2-1	NA	TRBD2	TRBV6-5	TGTGCCAGCAGCCTGACTAGCGGCAACTACAATGAGCAGTTCTTC	CASSLTSGNYNEQFF
TRBJ1-2	NA	NA	TRBV28	TGTGCCAGCAGCCTGGGAGTTGAGGGCTACACCTTC	CASSLGVEGYTF
TRBJ2-3	NA	NA	TRBV20-1	TGCAGTGCTGACTACACAGATACGCAGTATTTT	CSADYTDTQYF
TRBJ2-7	NA	NA	TRBV11-2	TGTGCCAGCAGCTTATCCCGCACGAACTACGAGCAGTACTTC	CASSLSRTNYEQYF
TRBJ2-5	NA	TRBD1	TRBV5-1	TGCGCCAGCAGGCTGGACAGGGTCACGGATTGGACCCAGTACTTC	CASRLDRVTDWTQYF
TRBJ2-3	NA	NA	TRBV15	TGTGCCACCAGCAGATCCCAAGATACGCAGTATTTT	CATSRSQDTQYF
TRBJ2-1	NA	TRBD2	TRBV10-1	TGCGCCAGCAGTGAGCCCCAGGGACTAGCGGGGGCCCGCCTCGAGAGCTCCTACAATGAGCAGTTCTTC	CASSEPQGLAGARLESSYNEQFF